A single sample gave rise to the 5 T cell receptor beta chains below, sequenced in a study of T cell responses to AZD1222 COVID-19 vaccine (dated by TCRdb to the early 2020s). The library was produced with the immunoSEQ multiplex PCR assay. TCRdb re-hosts the immuneACCESS table, in-frame sequences only. Its copies lack some clones; in the studies checked, an unresolved V gene accounts for under half of them, and the cause for the rest is not known. The table for this sample lists under 200,000 clones; 91% of them were counted only once. 1.9% of the sample lies in the top ten. The sample's time point label, decoded: baseline before first vaccination. This specimen was peripheral blood, taken on day 0 of AZD1222 vaccination. Receptors were obtained from an adult in good health.

This chain joins TRBV6-6 and TRBJ1-1; tentatively, D is TRBD1 (6 bases). This CDR3 contains 16 residues. Germline assignment: CDR1 MNHNY and CDR2 SVGAGI (reference sequence). V was pared by 4 bases and J by 0 bases, with 15 bases between. CDR3 coding DNA: TGTGCCAGCAGTTGGGGCAGGGGCAGGGTGAACACTGAAGCTTTCTTT. It specifies CASSWGRGRVNTEAFF.

V and J are TRBV19 and TRBJ2-1; either TRBD1 or TRBD2 may fit D (5 bases each). The V and J ends lost 5 bases and 7 bases respectively, with 30 bases between them. This CDR3 contains 19 residues. CDR1 is LNHDA and CDR2 is SQIVND in the germline V gene (reference sequence). CDR3 sequence: CASSPLTTDWTRWGNEQFF. In DNA, the CDR3 is TGTGCCAGTAGTCCCCTTACTACGGACTGGACCCGTTGGGGGAATGAGCAGTTCTTC. Combining the CDR3 with reference TRBV19 and TRBJ2-1 gives the whole variable domain DGGITQSPKYLFRKEGQNVTLSCEQNLNHDAMYWYRQDPGQGLRLIYYSQIVNDFQKGDIAEGYSVSREKKESFPLTVTSAQKNPTAFYLCASSPLTTDWTRWGNEQFFGPGTRLTVL.

J is TRBJ1-2 and V is TRBV19; the D is unclear. Trimming stripped 7 bases from V and 3 bases from J, with 15 bases between. The CDR3 runs 14 residues. Germline CDR1 LNHDA, CDR2 SQIVND (reference sequence). CDR3 region: CASKKDSAYYGYTF. The DNA for the CDR3 is TGTGCCAGTAAAAAGGACTCTGCTTACTATGGCTACACCTTC.

V is TRBV5-1 and J is TRBJ1-1, with D unclear. The germline gives CDR1 SGHRS, CDR2 YFSETQ. Trimming left V 4 bases short and J 1 base short, with 8 bases between. The CDR3 length is 13 residues. The chain's CDR3 is CASSRTENTEAFF. The CDR3 bases are TGCGCCAGCAGCCGCACAGAGAACACTGAAGCTTTCTTT.

In DNA, the CDR3 is TGTGCCAGCAGCTTGAGGAGGGCCAGGGCTTACGAGCAGTACTTC. It yields the protein CASSLRRARAYEQYF. The chain joins TRBV5-6 to TRBJ2-7; perhaps TRBD2 as D (6 bases). In germline, CDR1 is SGHDT, CDR2 YYEEEE. The CDR3 has 15 residues. The ends were cut back, 1 base at V and 4 bases at J, with 15 bases in the middle. The variable domain in full, with the rest retrieved from reference TRBV5-6 and TRBJ2-7, is DAGVTQSPTHLIKTRGQQVTLRCSPKSGHDTVSWYQQALGQGPQFIFQYYEEEERQRGNFPDRFSGHQFPNYSSELNVNALLLGDSALYLCASSLRRARAYEQYFGPGTRLTVT.